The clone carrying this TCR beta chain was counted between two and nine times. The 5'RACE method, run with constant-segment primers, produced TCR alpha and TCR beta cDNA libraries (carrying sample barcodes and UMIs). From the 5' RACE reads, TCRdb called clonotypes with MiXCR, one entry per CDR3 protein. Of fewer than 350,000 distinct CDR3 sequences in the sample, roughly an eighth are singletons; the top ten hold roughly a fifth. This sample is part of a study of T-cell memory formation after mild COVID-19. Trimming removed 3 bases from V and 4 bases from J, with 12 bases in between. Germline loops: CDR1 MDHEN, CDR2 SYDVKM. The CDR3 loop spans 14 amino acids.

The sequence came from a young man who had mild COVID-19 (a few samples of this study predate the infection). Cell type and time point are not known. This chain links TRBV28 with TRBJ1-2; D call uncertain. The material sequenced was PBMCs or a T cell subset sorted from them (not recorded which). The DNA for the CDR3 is TGTGCCAGCAGTTTCCGGGCTGGGGTCTATGGCTACACCTTC. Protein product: CASSFRAGVYGYTF.